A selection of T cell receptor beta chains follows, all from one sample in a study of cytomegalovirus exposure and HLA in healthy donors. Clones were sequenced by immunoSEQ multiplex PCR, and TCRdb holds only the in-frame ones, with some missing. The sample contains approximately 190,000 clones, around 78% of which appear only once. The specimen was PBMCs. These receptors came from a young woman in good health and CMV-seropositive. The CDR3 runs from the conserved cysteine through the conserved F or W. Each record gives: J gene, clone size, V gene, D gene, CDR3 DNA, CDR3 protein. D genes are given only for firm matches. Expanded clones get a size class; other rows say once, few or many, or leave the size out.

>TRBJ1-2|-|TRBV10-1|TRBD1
TGCGCCAGCAGTGAGTCCCGAGGGGGCGATGGCTACACCTTC
CASSESRGGDGYTF
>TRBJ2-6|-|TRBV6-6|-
TGTGCCAGCCGAACCGGGTCCTCTGGGGCCAACGTCCTGACTTTC
CASRTGSSGANVLTF
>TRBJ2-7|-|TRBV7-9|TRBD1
TGTGCCGTATTACTACCGGGACAGAGCTACGAGCAGTACTTC
CAVLLPGQSYEQYF
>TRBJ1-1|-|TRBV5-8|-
TGTGCCAGCAGCCGCGGTATGAACACTGAAGCTTTCTTT
CASSRGMNTEAFF
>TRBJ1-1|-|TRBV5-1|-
TGCGCCAGCAGCTTGGGGGCCTCGAACACTGAAGCTTTCTTT
CASSLGASNTEAFF
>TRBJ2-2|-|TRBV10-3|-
TGTGCCATCAGTCCCCCCGAGGGAACCGGGGAGCTGTTTTTT
CAISPPEGTGELFF
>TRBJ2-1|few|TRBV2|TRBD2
TGTGCCAGCAGTGAACTCGGGACTAGCTTCAATGAGCAGTTCTTC
CASSELGTSFNEQFF
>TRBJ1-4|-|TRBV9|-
TGTGCCAGCAGCCAACAGGGAGTTGACGAAAAACTGTTTTTT
CASSQQGVDEKLFF
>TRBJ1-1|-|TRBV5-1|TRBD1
TGCGCCAGCAGCTTTCTAGGGGGCAATGAAGCTTTCTTT
CASSFLGGNEAFF
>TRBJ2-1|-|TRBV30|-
TGTGCCTGCAGAGCCCAGGGAAGGACCAATGAGCAGTTCTTC
CACRAQGRTNEQFF
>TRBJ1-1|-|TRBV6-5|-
TGTGCCAGCAGTTTATTCCCCGTCAGGGCTAACACTGAAGCTTTCTTT
CASSLFPVRANTEAFF
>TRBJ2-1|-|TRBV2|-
TGTGCCAGCAGCCTGGTCCAGGGGGGTTTAGGCAATGAGCAGTTCTTC
CASSLVQGGLGNEQFF
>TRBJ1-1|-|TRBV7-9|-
TGTGCCAGCAGCTTAGGCGGGCCGAACACTGAAGCTTTCTTT
CASSLGGPNTEAFF
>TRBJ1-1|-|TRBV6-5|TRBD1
TGTGCCAGCAGCCTAGGACAGGGCAACACTGAAGCTTTCTTT
CASSLGQGNTEAFF
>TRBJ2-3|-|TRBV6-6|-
TGTGCCAGCAGTTATCCTGCCGGGGCAGATACGCAGTATTTT
CASSYPAGADTQYF
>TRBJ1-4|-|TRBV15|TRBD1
TGTGCCACCAGCCCCCGACGACAGGGAGGTGAAAAACTGTTTTTT
CATSPRRQGGEKLFF
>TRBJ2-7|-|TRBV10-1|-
TGCGCCAGCAGATCGGGGTCCTTCGACGAGCAGTACTTC
CASRSGSFDEQYF
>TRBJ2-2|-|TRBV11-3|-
TGTGCCAGCAGCTTAGGTCCAAACACCGGGGAGCTGTTTTTT
CASSLGPNTGELFF
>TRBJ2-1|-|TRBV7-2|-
TGTGCCAGCAGTGAGGGACTGAACAATGAGCAGTTCTTC
CASSEGLNNEQFF
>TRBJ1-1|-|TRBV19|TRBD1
TGTGCCAGTAGTATAAAGGACAGGGTGAACACTGAAGCTTTCTTT
CASSIKDRVNTEAFF
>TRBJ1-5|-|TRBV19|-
TGTGCCAGTAGTATAGCCCTAGGGAGCTACAATCAGCCCCAGCATTTT
CASSIALGSYNQPQHF
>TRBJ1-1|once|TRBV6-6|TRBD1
TGTGCCAGTACCGACAGGGCAAACACTGAAGCTTTCTTT
CASTDRANTEAFF
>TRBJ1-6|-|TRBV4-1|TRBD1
TGCGCCAGCAGCCCGTTGGGACAGGGGAGGAATTCACCCCTCCACTTT
CASSPLGQGRNSPLHF
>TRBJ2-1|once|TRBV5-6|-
TGTGCCAGCAGCTGGCGGGGACTGATCGCGTCGGAGCAGTTCTTC
CASSWRGLIASEQFF
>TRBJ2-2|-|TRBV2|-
TGTGCCAGCAGTGACCCCTGGAACACCGGGGAGCTGTTTTTT
CASSDPWNTGELFF
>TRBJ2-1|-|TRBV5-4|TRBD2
TGTGCCAGCAGCAATCCCGGACTAGCGGGAGAGGTTGAGCAGTTCTTC
CASSNPGLAGEVEQFF
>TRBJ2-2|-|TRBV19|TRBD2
TGTGCCAGTAGTATAAACGGGGGGGCGAACACCGGGGAGCTGTTTTTT
CASSINGGANTGELFF
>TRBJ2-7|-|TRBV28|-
TGTGCCAGCAGTTCGCTCCGGGACAACTCCTACGAGCAGTACTTC
CASSSLRDNSYEQYF
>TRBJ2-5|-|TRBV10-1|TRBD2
TGCGCCAGCAGTGAACCGGGACTAGCGTCCTATGGAGAGACCCAGTACTTC
CASSEPGLASYGETQYF
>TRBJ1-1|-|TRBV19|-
TGTGCCAGTAGTATAACCCCAGGGTGGGCTGAAGCTTTCTTT
CASSITPGWAEAFF
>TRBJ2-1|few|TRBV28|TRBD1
TGTGCCATCCTCACTGGGCAAGGGGGCAAAAATGAGCAGTTCTTC
CAILTGQGGKNEQFF
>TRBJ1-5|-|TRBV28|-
TGTGCCAGCAGTTTAGGGGGGGCTAGGGGCAGGCCCCAGCATTTT
CASSLGGARGRPQHF
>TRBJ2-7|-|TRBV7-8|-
TGTGCCAGCAGCTTAGCGGTCACAGGGCCAACCTACGAGCAGTACTTC
CASSLAVTGPTYEQYF
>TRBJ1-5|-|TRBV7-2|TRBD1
TGTGCCAGCAGCTACCATGGGACAGGTGGGCAGCCCCAGCATTTT
CASSYHGTGGQPQHF